This TCR beta chain was identified in a study of cytomegalovirus exposure and HLA in healthy donors. Overall study results and limits: Most subjects had HLA-A and HLA-B alleles reportedly predicted accurately by TCR beta sequences. Some segments of the V type, notably TRBV6-2 and TRBV6-3, were excluded as indistinguishable. Productive status was seen about 87% or about 30% of the time for most TCR beta V segments in an earlier analysis.

13 Jbeta primers and 60 Vbeta primers were used for the PCR. The table came from immunoSEQ multiplex PCR; TCRdb's copy has only in-frame clones and leaves some out. The table lists about 200,000 clones, almost 70% of them singletons. For this clone: The antigen remains unidentified.

Germline V CDR1 and CDR2: MDHEN, SYDVKM. CDR3 length: 15 residues. The V segment lost 4 bases and the J segment 4 bases; nucleotides outside the gene matches: 7. Sequences were obtained from PBMCs. The chain couples TRBV28 to TRBJ2-5, with 9 bases that match TRBD1. The origin of this receptor is a middle-aged man in good health and CMV-seropositive. This CDR3 is CASSSLRQGGETQYF. CDR3 sequence (DNA): TGTGCCAGCAGTTCCCTTAGACAGGGGGGAGAGACCCAGTACTTC.